This is a list of T cell receptor beta chains from one sample in a study of CD8+ T cells in alopecia areata. Only in-frame clones appear in the TCRdb table, and some are missing; sequencing was by immunoSEQ multiplex PCR. This sample has 90,000 or so clones; about 44% occur once, and the top ten carry around 19%. The sequenced sample was CD8+ T cells sorted from blood, obtained at week 24, from a patient treated with tofacitinib. The receptors were gathered from a human donor with alopecia areata. The CDR3 runs from the conserved cysteine through the conserved F or W. The D gene is left open where the match is weak. The size field is filled for only some rows; it gives once, few, many or a size class.

v_gene	j_gene	abundance	d_gene	CDR3aa	CDR3nt
TRBV2	TRBJ2-7	NA	TRBD2	CASSESGTSGRAVNPYEQYF	TGTGCCAGCAGTGAGTCAGGGACTAGCGGGAGGGCCGTAAACCCCTACGAGCAGTACTTC
TRBV5-6	TRBJ1-1	few	TRBD1	CASSLANRGIRTEAFF	TGTGCCAGCAGCTTGGCGAACAGGGGGATTAGGACTGAAGCTTTCTTT
TRBV15	TRBJ2-1	once	TRBD2	CATSQERTSGRGHNEQFF	TGTGCCACCAGCCAAGAGAGGACTAGCGGGAGAGGTCACAATGAGCAGTTCTTC
TRBV4-1	TRBJ2-7	NA	NA	CASSHPGAYEQYF	TGCGCCAGCAGCCATCCGGGGGCCTACGAGCAGTACTTC
TRBV30	TRBJ1-1	few	TRBD1	CAWSATGYTEAFF	TGTGCCTGGAGCGCGACAGGGTACACTGAAGCTTTCTTT
TRBV7-6	TRBJ1-1	once	NA	CASSLGVTEAFF	TGTGCCAGCAGCTTAGGGGTTACTGAAGCTTTCTTT
TRBV4-1	TRBJ1-1	NA	NA	CASRTQGAATEAFF	TGCGCCAGCAGGACACAGGGTGCGGCCACTGAAGCTTTCTTT
TRBV5-1	TRBJ2-7	NA	TRBD1	CASSLAGQGNHEQYF	TGCGCCAGCAGCTTGGCGGGACAGGGTAACCACGAGCAGTACTTC
TRBV4-2	TRBJ2-7	NA	TRBD1	CASSQDVGGQGSHEQYF	TGTGCCAGCAGCCAAGATGTGGGCGGACAGGGGTCCCACGAGCAGTACTTC
TRBV2	TRBJ1-5	NA	TRBD1	CASRKGQGANQPQHF	TGTGCCAGCAGAAAGGGACAGGGGGCTAATCAGCCCCAGCATTTT
TRBV11-2	TRBJ2-7	NA	NA	CASSLGVGEEAYEQYF	TGTGCCAGCAGCTTGGGCGTGGGAGAGGAGGCTTACGAGCAGTACTTC
TRBV7-9	TRBJ2-5	few	NA	CASSLDFQETQYF	TGTGCCAGCAGCTTAGACTTCCAAGAGACCCAGTACTTC
TRBV9	TRBJ2-3	NA	TRBD2	CASSVDVRGLAGGDTQYF	TGTGCCAGCAGCGTAGACGTGCGGGGACTAGCGGGAGGAGATACGCAGTATTTT
TRBV9	TRBJ1-2	few	NA	CASSEGTGTNYGYTF	TGTGCCAGCAGCGAGGGGACGGGCACTAACTATGGCTACACCTTC
TRBV6-6	TRBJ2-1	NA	NA	CASSYSLEGVNEQFF	TGTGCCAGCAGCTACTCACTAGAGGGGGTCAATGAGCAGTTCTTC
TRBV5-1	TRBJ2-2	few	TRBD2	CASLAGGTGELFF	TGCGCCAGCTTAGCGGGAGGCACCGGGGAGCTGTTTTTT
TRBV29-1	TRBJ2-2	few	NA	CSAVQGTGELFF	TGCAGCGCTGTTCAGGGGACCGGGGAGCTGTTTTTT
TRBV9	TRBJ1-1	NA	TRBD1	CASSEGTGTGWTEAFF	TGTGCCAGCAGCGAGGGAACCGGGACAGGTTGGACTGAAGCTTTCTTT
TRBV27	TRBJ1-2	NA	TRBD1	CASSPMALDRVDYGYTF	TGTGCCAGCAGTCCTATGGCCCTGGACAGGGTAGACTATGGCTACACCTTC
TRBV7-9	TRBJ2-7	few	NA	CASSLAGAIYEQYF	TGTGCCAGCAGCTTAGCGGGAGCGATCTACGAGCAGTACTTC
TRBV29-1	TRBJ2-3	many	NA	CSVDTDTQYF	TGCAGCGTTGATACAGATACGCAGTATTTT
TRBV27	TRBJ2-7	NA	TRBD2	CASSLSGGYEQYF	TGTGCCAGCAGCCTGAGCGGGGGCTACGAGCAGTACTTC
TRBV23-1	TRBJ2-7	NA	TRBD2	CASSQEGEGISYEQYF	TGCGCCAGCAGCCAAGAAGGGGAGGGGATCTCCTACGAGCAGTACTTC
TRBV27	TRBJ2-7	few	TRBD1	CASSLRGQGGREDF	TGTGCCAGCAGTCTCCGGGGACAGGGGGGCCGAGAGGACTTC
TRBV4-1	TRBJ2-1	few	TRBD1	CASMRTGINNEQFF	TGCGCCAGCATGAGGACAGGTATAAACAATGAGCAGTTCTTC
TRBV7-9	TRBJ1-4	NA	TRBD1	CASSTLTGDNEKLFF	TGTGCCAGCAGCACCCTGACAGGGGATAATGAAAAACTGTTTTTT
TRBV9	TRBJ2-3	NA	TRBD2	CASSVATTSGSTDTQYF	TGTGCCAGCAGCGTAGCTACTACTAGCGGGAGTACAGATACGCAGTATTTT
TRBV2	TRBJ2-7	few	NA	CASSAGFTYEQYF	TGTGCCAGCAGTGCGGGGTTTACCTACGAGCAGTACTTC
TRBV10-2	TRBJ1-1	NA	NA	CASSMNTEAFF	TGCGCCAGCAGCATGAACACTGAAGCTTTCTTT
TRBV27	TRBJ2-1	few	NA	CASSLGRSEQFF	TGTGCCAGCAGTTTAGGTCGTTCCGAGCAGTTCTTC
TRBV6-4	TRBJ2-3	NA	NA	CASSRDFASTDTQYF	TGTGCCAGCAGCCGGGACTTCGCTAGCACAGATACGCAGTATTTT
TRBV7-8	TRBJ2-5	NA	NA	CASSLVQGQETQYF	TGTGCCAGCAGCTTAGTGCAGGGACAAGAGACCCAGTACTTC
TRBV7-2	TRBJ2-1	NA	NA	CASSLLWGSNSISGNEQFF	TGTGCCAGCAGCCTCCTCTGGGGTAGTAATAGTATCTCGGGCAATGAGCAGTTCTTC
TRBV28	TRBJ1-2	NA	TRBD1	CASSPQGALTYGYTF	TGTGCCAGCAGTCCCCAGGGGGCGCTTACCTATGGCTACACCTTC
TRBV7-9	TRBJ2-3	NA	TRBD2	CASSQLAGASTDTQYF	TGTGCCAGCAGCCAGCTAGCGGGGGCTAGCACAGATACGCAGTATTTT
TRBV7-9	TRBJ2-2	NA	NA	CASSRTDNTGELFF	TGTGCCAGCAGCAGGACTGACAACACCGGGGAGCTGTTTTTT
TRBV4-3	TRBJ2-7	NA	NA	CASSQVSGGGEQYF	TGCGCCAGCAGCCAGGTCTCAGGGGGGGGCGAGCAGTACTTC
TRBV7-3	TRBJ2-1	NA	TRBD2	CASSLKPGLAATEQFF	TGTGCCAGCAGCCTCAAACCGGGACTAGCGGCTACTGAGCAGTTCTTC
TRBV4-1	TRBJ1-5	NA	NA	CASSQDTGRGEPQHF	TGCGCCAGCAGCCAAGATACAGGGCGAGGGGAGCCCCAGCATTTT
TRBV13	TRBJ1-2	NA	NA	CASSLGIDGGYTF	TGTGCCAGCAGCTTGGGCATTGACGGGGGCTACACCTTC
TRBV15	TRBJ2-1	NA	NA	CATSRAGAEQFF	TGTGCCACCAGCAGAGCAGGGGCTGAGCAGTTCTTC
TRBV18	TRBJ2-4	NA	NA	CASSPQDGPDIQYF	TGTGCCAGCTCACCGCAAGACGGTCCGGACATTCAGTACTTC
TRBV6-5	TRBJ2-7	few	TRBD1	CASASGQGLWEQYF	TGTGCCAGCGCCAGTGGACAGGGGTTGTGGGAGCAGTACTTC
TRBV5-8	TRBJ1-5	NA	TRBD1	CASSLGTGGEPQHF	TGTGCCAGCAGCTTGGGAACAGGGGGAGAACCCCAGCATTTT
TRBV28	TRBJ2-7	few	TRBD1	CASSTKGTGGHYEQYF	TGTGCCAGCAGCACCAAAGGGACAGGAGGCCACTACGAGCAGTACTTC
TRBV5-6	TRBJ1-1	NA	NA	CASSFMAGEGTEAFF	TGTGCCAGCAGCTTTATGGCAGGGGAGGGCACTGAAGCTTTCTTT
TRBV6-6	TRBJ1-2	few	NA	CASTQGPANYGYTF	TGTGCCAGCACCCAAGGCCCTGCTAACTATGGCTACACCTTC
TRBV6-5	TRBJ2-7	NA	TRBD1	CASSYSDRVIPYEQYF	TGTGCCAGCAGTTATTCCGACAGGGTCATCCCCTACGAGCAGTACTTC
TRBV6-1	TRBJ2-1	NA	TRBD2	CASSGSGLAGVPYNEQFF	TGTGCCAGCAGTGGAAGCGGACTAGCGGGAGTCCCCTACAATGAGCAGTTCTTC
TRBV29-1	TRBJ2-7	NA	TRBD2	CSVVLRTSGDEQYF	TGCAGCGTTGTCTTAAGGACTAGCGGCGACGAGCAGTACTTC
TRBV4-1	TRBJ2-2	NA	TRBD1	CASSPRDSPTGELFF	TGCGCCAGCAGCCCCCGGGACAGTCCCACCGGGGAGCTGTTTTTT
TRBV9	TRBJ2-5	NA	TRBD2	CASSARGGQETQYF	TGTGCCAGCAGCGCCCGGGGGGGTCAAGAGACCCAGTACTTC
TRBV9	TRBJ2-7	NA	NA	CASGVGYGNYEQYF	TGTGCCAGCGGCGTAGGTTACGGAAACTACGAGCAGTACTTC
TRBV7-9	TRBJ1-1	many	NA	CASSPPTAFF	TGTGCCAGCAGCCCTCCAACAGCTTTCTTT
TRBV7-2	TRBJ1-4	few	TRBD1	CASSRGQQELFF	TGTGCCAGCAGCCGGGGACAGCAAGAACTGTTTTTT
TRBV19	TRBJ2-5	NA	NA	CASSIDGYAGQGETQYF	TGTGCCAGTAGTATCGATGGGTACGCTGGCCAGGGGGAGACCCAGTACTTC
TRBV19	TRBJ1-1	few	NA	CASSRVTGGTEAFF	TGTGCCAGTAGTAGGGTGACAGGCGGCACTGAAGCTTTCTTT
TRBV4-1	TRBJ2-7	few	TRBD1	CASSLRPGTGVYEQYF	TGCGCCAGCAGCCTTCGCCCCGGGACAGGGGTCTACGAGCAGTACTTC
TRBV29-1	TRBJ2-4	NA	TRBD2	CSAPIRGDIQYF	TGCAGCGCCCCCATCCGGGGGGACATTCAGTACTTC
TRBV9	TRBJ2-1	NA	TRBD2	CASSVGGLAGDEQFF	TGTGCCAGCAGCGTAGGGGGACTAGCGGGAGATGAGCAGTTCTTC